This T cell receptor (beta chain) was identified in a study of CD8 T cells in ankylosing spondylitis. Overall study results and limits: Blood from ankylosing spondylitis patients appeared to carry a characteristic roughly 8-variant TCR beta motif.

Via MiXCR, TCRdb re-called the 5' RACE reads, giving one row per CDR3 protein. There are around 890,000 distinct CDR3 sequences in the sample; about 12% occur only once, and under 0.6% lies in the top ten. Turning to this clonotype: No antigen is known for it.

Germline values: CDR1 SGHTA, CDR2 FQGNSA. Trimming cost V 5 bases and J 10 bases, with 6 bases left between them. This CDR3 comprises 10 residues. The sequence was obtained from a male donor with ankylosing spondylitis. The sequenced sample was blood, either unsorted or a sorted T cell fraction (not recorded which). The chain employs TRBV7-2 and TRBJ2-1; D gene uncertain. CDR3 loop: CASSRREQFF. As DNA, the CDR3 is TGTGCCAGCAGCCGACGAGAGCAGTTCTTC.